This T cell receptor (beta chain) was documented in a study of shared clonotypes between healthy human individuals. Sequenced by immunoSEQ multiplex PCR; TCRdb stores in-frame clones only, minus some. Here the sample spans 170,000 or so clones, approximately 60% being singletons. General study results and limits: What naive subsets generally showed was a larger estimated richness than memory subsets showed.

This clone has a count of ten or more. The antigen is undetermined. The CDR3 has 14 residues. Looked up from germline, CDR1 is SGHRS and CDR2 is YFSETQ. V shed 4 bases and J shed 4 bases, with 14 bases lying between them. The TCR comes from a young man in good health. The sequencing input was memory CD4+ T cells sorted from blood. Subset defined: CD45RA-negative fraction. The chain uses TRBV5-1 and TRBJ2-5; no reliable D call. CDR3 DNA sequence: TGCGCCAGCAGCCGGACGGATGGGCCAGAGACCCAGTACTTC. This translates into CASSRTDGPETQYF.